This TCR beta chain originates from a study of cytomegalovirus exposure and HLA in healthy donors. General study points: Most CMV-associated TCR beta chains appeared HLA-restricted in a later analysis. Specificity for CMV antigens was confirmed in vitro for a few of the CMV-associated chains. As a later analysis revealed, the rate of TCR association differed by HLA locus, with DRB1 most and HLA-C fewest. For most subjects, TCR beta sequences were reported to predict HLA-A and HLA-B alleles with accuracy.

Germline V lookup: CDR1 MNHNS, CDR2 SASEGT. The ends were cut back, 1 base at V and 6 bases at J, with 9 bases in the middle. The length of the CDR3 is 14 residues. PCR employed 60 Vbeta and 13 Jbeta primers. Using immunoSEQ multiplex PCR, the repertoire was profiled, and TCRdb retains in-frame clones only, with some absent. The sample records 150,000 to 200,000 clones, around 78% being singletons. Worth noting for this clone: Antigen specificity is unknown.

The TCR originated in a woman aged 40 to 55 in good health and CMV-seropositive. Sequencing input: PBMCs. The V call is TRBV6-1, the J call TRBJ2-2; maybe TRBD2 (5 bases). This CDR3 reads CASSEVLRAGELFF. The DNA for the CDR3 is TGTGCCAGCAGTGAAGTTTTGAGGGCCGGGGAGCTGTTTTTT.